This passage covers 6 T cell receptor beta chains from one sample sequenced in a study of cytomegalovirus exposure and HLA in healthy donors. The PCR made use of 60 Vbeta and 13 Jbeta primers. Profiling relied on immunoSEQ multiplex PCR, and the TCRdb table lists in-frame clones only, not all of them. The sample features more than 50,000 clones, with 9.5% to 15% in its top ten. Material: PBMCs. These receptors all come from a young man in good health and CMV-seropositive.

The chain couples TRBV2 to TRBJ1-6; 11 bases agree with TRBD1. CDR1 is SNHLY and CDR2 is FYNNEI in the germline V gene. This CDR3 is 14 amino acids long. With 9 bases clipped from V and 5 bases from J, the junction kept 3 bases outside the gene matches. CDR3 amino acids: CASGQGADNSPLHF. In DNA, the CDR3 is TGTGCCAGTGGACAGGGGGCCGATAATTCACCCCTCCACTTT.

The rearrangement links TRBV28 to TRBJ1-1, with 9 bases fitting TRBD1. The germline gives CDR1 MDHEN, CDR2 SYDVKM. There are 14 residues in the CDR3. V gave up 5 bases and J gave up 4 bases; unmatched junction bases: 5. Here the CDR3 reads CASSGDRDTTEAFF. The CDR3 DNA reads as TGTGCCAGCAGTGGGGACAGGGACACCACTGAAGCTTTCTTT.

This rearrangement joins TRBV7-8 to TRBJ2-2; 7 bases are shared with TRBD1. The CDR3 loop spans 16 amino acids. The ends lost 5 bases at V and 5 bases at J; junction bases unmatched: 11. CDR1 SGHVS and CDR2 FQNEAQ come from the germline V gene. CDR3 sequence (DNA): TGTGCCAGCAGCCCCCACCCGGCGACAGGGACCGGGGAGCTGTTTTTT. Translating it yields CASSPHPATGTGELFF.

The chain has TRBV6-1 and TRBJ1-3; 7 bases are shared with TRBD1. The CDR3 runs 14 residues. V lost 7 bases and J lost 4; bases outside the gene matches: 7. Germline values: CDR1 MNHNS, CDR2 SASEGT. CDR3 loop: CASNQRTGGNTIYF. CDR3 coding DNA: TGTGCCAGCAACCAAAGGACAGGAGGAAACACCATATATTTT.

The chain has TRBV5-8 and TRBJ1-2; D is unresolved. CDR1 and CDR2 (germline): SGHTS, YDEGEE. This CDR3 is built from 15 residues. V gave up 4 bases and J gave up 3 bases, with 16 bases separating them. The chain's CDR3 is CASSHLRRDYYGYTF. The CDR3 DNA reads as TGTGCCAGCAGCCACCTCCGTCGAGATTACTATGGCTACACCTTC.

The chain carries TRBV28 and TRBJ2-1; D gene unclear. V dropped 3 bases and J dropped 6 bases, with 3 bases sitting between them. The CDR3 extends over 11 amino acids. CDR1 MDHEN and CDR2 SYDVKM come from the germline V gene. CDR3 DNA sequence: TGTGCCAGCAGTTTCTTCAATGAGCAGTTCTTC. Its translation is CASSFFNEQFF.